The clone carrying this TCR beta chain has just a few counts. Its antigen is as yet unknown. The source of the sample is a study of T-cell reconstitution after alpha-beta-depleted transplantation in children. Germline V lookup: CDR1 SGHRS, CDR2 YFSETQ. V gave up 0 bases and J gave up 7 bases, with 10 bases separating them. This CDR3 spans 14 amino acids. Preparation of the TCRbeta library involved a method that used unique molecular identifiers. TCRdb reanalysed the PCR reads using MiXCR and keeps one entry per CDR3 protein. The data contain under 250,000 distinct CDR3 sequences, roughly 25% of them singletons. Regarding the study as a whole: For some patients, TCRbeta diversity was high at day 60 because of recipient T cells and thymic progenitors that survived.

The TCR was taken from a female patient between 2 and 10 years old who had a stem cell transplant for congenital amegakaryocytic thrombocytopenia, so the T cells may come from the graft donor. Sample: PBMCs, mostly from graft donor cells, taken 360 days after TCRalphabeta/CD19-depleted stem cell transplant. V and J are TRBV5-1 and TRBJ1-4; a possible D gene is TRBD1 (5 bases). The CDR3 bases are TGCGCCAGCAGCTTGGACCCAAGGGGTGAAAAACTGTTTTTT. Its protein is CASSLDPRGEKLFF.